Listed below are T cell receptor beta chains from one sample, sequenced in a study of blood T cells in healthy people across ages. One entry per CDR3 protein results from TCRdb running MiXCR on the 5' RACE reads. The data hold some 900,000 distinct CDR3 sequences, with around 28% observed a single time. The sample taken for sequencing was blood. These receptors all stem from a woman older than 75 in good health. The CDR3 runs from the conserved cysteine through the conserved F or W. Fields, in order: CDR3 DNA, CDR3 protein, V gene, clone size, D gene, J gene. D genes are given only for firm matches. Size is stated for part of the rows, as once, few or many counts, or as a class when the clone is expanded.

cdr3_nt: TGTGCCAGCTCACCAGGGACAGGGGTGTTGAACACTGAAGCTTTCTTT
cdr3_aa: CASSPGTGVLNTEAFF
v_call: TRBV18
clone_size: -
d_call: TRBD1
j_call: TRBJ1-1

cdr3_nt: TGTGCCAGCCAATTGGCGGGGGCGGGGGGGACTGAAGCTTTCTTT
cdr3_aa: CASQLAGAGGTEAFF
v_call: TRBV11-2
clone_size: -
d_call: -
j_call: TRBJ1-1

cdr3_nt: TGTGCCAGCAAAGTTCAGGGGGTATCAAACACTGAAGCTTTCTTT
cdr3_aa: CASKVQGVSNTEAFF
v_call: TRBV2
clone_size: few
d_call: TRBD1
j_call: TRBJ1-1

cdr3_nt: TGCAGTGCTAGAGAGGGCAGGGCCCTTAGCAATCAGCCCCAGCATTTT
cdr3_aa: CSAREGRALSNQPQHF
v_call: TRBV20-1
clone_size: -
d_call: -
j_call: TRBJ1-5

cdr3_nt: TGCAGTGCTAGACCCCCCTTGAACGAGCCGTACTTC
cdr3_aa: CSARPPLNEPYF
v_call: TRBV20-1
clone_size: few
d_call: -
j_call: TRBJ2-7

cdr3_nt: TGTGCCAGCAGCCCCACTAGCGGGGGGTGGGATACGCAGTATTTT
cdr3_aa: CASSPTSGGWDTQYF
v_call: TRBV11-2
clone_size: many
d_call: TRBD2
j_call: TRBJ2-3

cdr3_nt: TGTGCCACCTCGGGACTGCAGATGGTGTTTTTT
cdr3_aa: CATSGLQMVFF
v_call: TRBV10-3
clone_size: -
d_call: -
j_call: TRBJ2-2

cdr3_nt: TGCAGTGCTAGAGATATGGACCCCGGAGGGGACACTGAAGCTTTCTTT
cdr3_aa: CSARDMDPGGDTEAFF
v_call: TRBV20-1
clone_size: -
d_call: -
j_call: TRBJ1-1

cdr3_nt: TGCAGTGCTCGCTTGGGACTAGCGGGGAGAGAGACCCAGTACTTC
cdr3_aa: CSARLGLAGRETQYF
v_call: TRBV20-1
clone_size: many
d_call: TRBD2
j_call: TRBJ2-5

cdr3_nt: TGTGCCAGCAGTAAGGGCCCAGATACGCAGTATTTT
cdr3_aa: CASSKGPDTQYF
v_call: TRBV2
clone_size: many
d_call: -
j_call: TRBJ2-3

cdr3_nt: TGTGCCAGCAGTTACGGGCAGATCAATTCACCCCTCCACTTT
cdr3_aa: CASSYGQINSPLHF
v_call: TRBV6-2/TRBV6-3
clone_size: few
d_call: -
j_call: TRBJ1-6

cdr3_nt: TGTGCCAGCAGATTCGGCGGGGGGGCCAAAGATACGCAGTATTTT
cdr3_aa: CASRFGGGAKDTQYF
v_call: TRBV7-9
clone_size: few
d_call: TRBD2
j_call: TRBJ2-3

cdr3_nt: TGCGCCAGCAGCTCCGGACAGGAGCCTAACTATGGCTACACCTTC
cdr3_aa: CASSSGQEPNYGYTF
v_call: TRBV5-1
clone_size: many
d_call: TRBD1
j_call: TRBJ1-2

cdr3_nt: TGTGCCAGCAGTTTATTTCAGGGCGCTGAGCAGTTCTTC
cdr3_aa: CASSLFQGAEQFF
v_call: TRBV28
clone_size: -
d_call: -
j_call: TRBJ2-1

cdr3_nt: TGCGCCAGCAGCTTCGTCGGACAGGGTCACTATGGCTACACCTTC
cdr3_aa: CASSFVGQGHYGYTF
v_call: TRBV5-1
clone_size: many
d_call: TRBD1
j_call: TRBJ1-2

cdr3_nt: TGTGCCTGGAGTCCGGACAGGAGAAACTATGGCTACACCTTC
cdr3_aa: CAWSPDRRNYGYTF
v_call: TRBV30
clone_size: few
d_call: TRBD1
j_call: TRBJ1-2

cdr3_nt: TGCGCCAGCAGTGAGAACCTCTATGGCTACACCTTC
cdr3_aa: CASSENLYGYTF
v_call: TRBV10-2
clone_size: -
d_call: -
j_call: TRBJ1-2

cdr3_nt: TGTGCCAGCAGCTTTTTGTGGGTAGGAGAGGGCTACACCTTC
cdr3_aa: CASSFLWVGEGYTF
v_call: TRBV7-2
clone_size: -
d_call: -
j_call: TRBJ1-2

cdr3_nt: TGCGCCAGCTTGGACAGGGCAACTAATGAAAAACGGTTTTTT
cdr3_aa: CASLDRATNEKRFF
v_call: TRBV10-2
clone_size: -
d_call: TRBD1
j_call: TRBJ1-4

cdr3_nt: TGCAGTGCTAGAGATCGGGGACATCCTGGGGATGAGCAGTTCTTC
cdr3_aa: CSARDRGHPGDEQFF
v_call: TRBV20-1
clone_size: -
d_call: -
j_call: TRBJ2-1

cdr3_nt: TGTGCCGGCAGCTCCCGACAGGGTAGGGGGACCCAGTACTTC
cdr3_aa: CAGSSRQGRGTQYF
v_call: TRBV11-2
clone_size: -
d_call: TRBD1
j_call: TRBJ2-5

cdr3_nt: TGTGCCAGCAGCACCCCAGGGGGGGGAGAGACCCAGTACTTC
cdr3_aa: CASSTPGGGETQYF
v_call: TRBV7-9
clone_size: few
d_call: -
j_call: TRBJ2-5

cdr3_nt: TGTGCCAGCTCACCGAACCGGGACAGTTTAATCTCTGGCTACACCTTC
cdr3_aa: CASSPNRDSLISGYTF
v_call: TRBV18
clone_size: -
d_call: TRBD1
j_call: TRBJ1-2

cdr3_nt: TGCGCCAGCAGTGAGCCGGGGACGAAACAGTTCTTC
cdr3_aa: CASSEPGTKQFF
v_call: TRBV10-2
clone_size: -
d_call: -
j_call: TRBJ2-1

cdr3_nt: TGCGCCAGCATACCAGGGACAGGGGAAGAGACCCAGTACTTC
cdr3_aa: CASIPGTGEETQYF
v_call: TRBV5-1
clone_size: many
d_call: TRBD1
j_call: TRBJ2-5

cdr3_nt: TGTGCCAGCAGTTACTCCCGGGACAGGGGGTTGTACGAGCAGTACTTC
cdr3_aa: CASSYSRDRGLYEQYF
v_call: TRBV6-5
clone_size: -
d_call: TRBD1
j_call: TRBJ2-7

cdr3_nt: TGTGCCAGCAGCCAAGTCGAGGGCATATATGGCTACACCTTC
cdr3_aa: CASSQVEGIYGYTF
v_call: TRBV3-1
clone_size: -
d_call: -
j_call: TRBJ1-2

cdr3_nt: TGCAGTGCTAAGCGGACAGGGGGTAACACCGGGGAGCTGTTTTTT
cdr3_aa: CSAKRTGGNTGELFF
v_call: TRBV20-1
clone_size: -
d_call: TRBD1
j_call: TRBJ2-2

cdr3_nt: TGCGCCAGCAGCCAGGACGTCCCGGAGAGGGGCAATCAGCCCCAGCATTTT
cdr3_aa: CASSQDVPERGNQPQHF
v_call: TRBV4-1
clone_size: few
d_call: -
j_call: TRBJ1-5

cdr3_nt: TGTGCCACACGCCACCCTAGGACAGGTCAGCCGTTCTTC
cdr3_aa: CATRHPRTGQPFF
v_call: TRBV24-1
clone_size: many
d_call: TRBD1
j_call: TRBJ2-1

cdr3_nt: TGTGCCAGCAGTGAACAGGGAAGGCTCTATGGCTACACCTTC
cdr3_aa: CASSEQGRLYGYTF
v_call: TRBV25-1
clone_size: many
d_call: -
j_call: TRBJ1-2

cdr3_nt: TGTGCCAGCAGTTTAGGGGACAGGGGGATTTGGAGCTACACCTTC
cdr3_aa: CASSLGDRGIWSYTF
v_call: TRBV27
clone_size: many
d_call: TRBD1
j_call: TRBJ1-2

cdr3_nt: TGTGCCAGCAGTGCCGGGACAGGGTCCTACAATGAGCAGTTCTTC
cdr3_aa: CASSAGTGSYNEQFF
v_call: TRBV25-1
clone_size: -
d_call: TRBD1
j_call: TRBJ2-1

cdr3_nt: TGTGCCAGCAGTGACCCCAGAGATACGCAGTATTTT
cdr3_aa: CASSDPRDTQYF
v_call: TRBV6-2/TRBV6-3
clone_size: many
d_call: -
j_call: TRBJ2-3

cdr3_nt: TGTGCCAGCAGCGGACCGGTTTGGGGGGGGAGCAACAATGAGCAGTACTTC
cdr3_aa: CASSGPVWGGSNNEQYF
v_call: TRBV9
clone_size: few
d_call: TRBD2
j_call: TRBJ2-5

cdr3_nt: TGTGCCAGCGGCAATACAGGGGGCACTGAAGCTTTCTTT
cdr3_aa: CASGNTGGTEAFF
v_call: TRBV12-3/TRBV12-4
clone_size: few
d_call: TRBD1
j_call: TRBJ1-1

cdr3_nt: TGTGTCAGCAGTTCCACTGGAGATACGCAGTATTTT
cdr3_aa: CVSSSTGDTQYF
v_call: TRBV3-1
clone_size: -
d_call: -
j_call: TRBJ2-3

cdr3_nt: TGTGCCAGCAGCTTGTTAGACAGATACTCCTACAATGAGCAGTACTTC
cdr3_aa: CASSLLDRYSYNEQYF
v_call: TRBV5-5
clone_size: few
d_call: -
j_call: TRBJ2-5

cdr3_nt: TGTGCTAGTGGTTTGAGTAGCTTCAATGAGCAGTTCTTC
cdr3_aa: CASGLSSFNEQFF
v_call: TRBV12-5
clone_size: -
d_call: -
j_call: TRBJ2-1

cdr3_nt: TGCGCCAGCAGCTTGACATGGAACACTGAAGCTTTCTTT
cdr3_aa: CASSLTWNTEAFF
v_call: TRBV5-1
clone_size: few
d_call: -
j_call: TRBJ1-1

cdr3_nt: TGTGCCAGCAGCCGTAGCGGGGGGGGAACCGGGGAGCTGTTTTTT
cdr3_aa: CASSRSGGGTGELFF
v_call: TRBV7-2
clone_size: -
d_call: TRBD2
j_call: TRBJ2-2

cdr3_nt: TGTGCCAGCTCACCACGGGCTCCAGGGAGGAATACGCAGTATTTT
cdr3_aa: CASSPRAPGRNTQYF
v_call: TRBV18
clone_size: many
d_call: -
j_call: TRBJ2-3

cdr3_nt: TGCAGTGCTAGAGATTATAGAGATTTTAATACAGATACGCAGTATTTT
cdr3_aa: CSARDYRDFNTDTQYF
v_call: TRBV20-1
clone_size: many
d_call: -
j_call: TRBJ2-3

cdr3_nt: TGTGCCAGCAGCTTAGTGGGACTGCAGAACACTGAAGCTTTCTTT
cdr3_aa: CASSLVGLQNTEAFF
v_call: TRBV7-9
clone_size: few
d_call: -
j_call: TRBJ1-1

cdr3_nt: TGTGCCAGCAGGGAGGCGAACACCGGGGAGCTGTTTTTT
cdr3_aa: CASREANTGELFF
v_call: TRBV6-2/TRBV6-3
clone_size: few
d_call: -
j_call: TRBJ2-2

cdr3_nt: TGTGCCAGCAGTCCCCAGGGTGAGCCTAACTATGGCTACACCTTC
cdr3_aa: CASSPQGEPNYGYTF
v_call: TRBV12-3/TRBV12-4
clone_size: many
d_call: -
j_call: TRBJ1-2

cdr3_nt: TGTGCCAGCACCGCTCGCGGGACGCCTACCACCTATGGCTACACCTTC
cdr3_aa: CASTARGTPTTYGYTF
v_call: TRBV6-5
clone_size: -
d_call: -
j_call: TRBJ1-2

cdr3_nt: TGTGCCAGCAGTTCACCCGGGACTAGCAGCACAGATACGCAGTATTTC
cdr3_aa: CASSSPGTSSTDTQYF
v_call: TRBV6-5
clone_size: -
d_call: TRBD2
j_call: TRBJ2-3

cdr3_nt: TGTGCCATCAGTGTTCAGGGAATGAATGAGCAGTTCTTC
cdr3_aa: CAISVQGMNEQFF
v_call: TRBV10-3
clone_size: many
d_call: -
j_call: TRBJ2-1

cdr3_nt: TGTGCCAGCAGCACCGGCCCAGGAACGGCTGAAGCTTTCTTT
cdr3_aa: CASSTGPGTAEAFF
v_call: TRBV11-2
clone_size: few
d_call: -
j_call: TRBJ1-1